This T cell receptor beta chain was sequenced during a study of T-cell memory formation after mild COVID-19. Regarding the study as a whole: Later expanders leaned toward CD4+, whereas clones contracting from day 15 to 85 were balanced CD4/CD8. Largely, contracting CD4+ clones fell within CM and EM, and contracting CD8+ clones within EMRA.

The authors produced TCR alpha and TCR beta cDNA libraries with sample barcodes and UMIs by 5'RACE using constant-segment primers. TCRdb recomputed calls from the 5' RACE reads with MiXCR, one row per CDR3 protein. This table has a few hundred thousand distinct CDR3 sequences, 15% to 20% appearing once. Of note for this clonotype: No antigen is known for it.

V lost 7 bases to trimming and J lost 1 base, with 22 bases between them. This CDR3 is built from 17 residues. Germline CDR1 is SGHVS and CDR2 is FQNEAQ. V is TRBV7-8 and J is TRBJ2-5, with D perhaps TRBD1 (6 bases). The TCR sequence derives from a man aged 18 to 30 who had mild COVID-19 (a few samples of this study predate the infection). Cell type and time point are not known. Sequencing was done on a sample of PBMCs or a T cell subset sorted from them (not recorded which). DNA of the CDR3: TGTGCCAGCACCAGAATACAGGGCCTAGCAGCCCAAGAGACCCAGTACTTC. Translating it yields CASTRIQGLAAQETQYF.